This T cell receptor (beta chain) derives from a study of blood T cell repertoires in COVID-19. At the level of the study: Specimens from acute and convalescent COVID-19 originated in the United States, Italy and Spain.

The CDR3 spans 17 residues. Germline V gene lookup returns CDR1 SNHLY and CDR2 FYNNEI. V was pared by 5 bases and J by 0 bases, with 14 bases between. How the authors handled the data: Reference gene primers were amplified, and this amplification served to estimate nucleated cell counts. Libraries were prepared by immunoSEQ multiplex PCR; TCRdb keeps only in-frame clonotypes and omits some of them. Clone size and the V and J calls come from that table; the DNA yielded D and trimming. The data hold fewer than 300,000 clones, with 75% to 90% observed a single time. The receptor comes from a human donor in a cohort sampled during active COVID-19. This chain uses TRBV2 with TRBJ2-6, with D possibly matching TRBD2 (5 bases). The sequenced sample consisted of peripheral blood. The CDR3 DNA sequence: TGTGCCAGCAGTATTATGCGGAGGAGCTCTGGGGCCAACGTCCTGACTTTC. This sequence encodes CASSIMRRSSGANVLTF.